This T cell receptor beta chain derives from a study of cytomegalovirus exposure and HLA in healthy donors (dated by TCRdb to the late 2010s). Study-wide context: According to an earlier analysis of a few hundred of the donors, about 190 million T cells yielded 95 million to 140 million unique TCR beta sequences and about 280 Gb of sequence data. An early release covering roughly 600 HLA-typed donors comprised about 300 gigabases of sequencing data and some 79 million unique TCR sequences. Of the roughly 420 genotyped donors, over 80% were placed in the genetic ancestry cluster associated with self-reported Caucasian donors. The aim of the study was to test whether cataloging public T cell receptors could identify signatures of past pathogen exposure. The study used immunosequencing to profile the T cell repertoires of several hundred subjects and linked those repertoires to cytomegalovirus serostatus. A separate validation cohort of some 130 different subjects was used in addition to the approximately 700-subject first cohort. High-throughput TCR immunosequencing, statistical association of individual TCRs with disease status, and machine learning were combined to predict cytomegalovirus infection status. A later analysis re-analyzed previously published TCR beta repertoires from 650 to 800 donors and added high-resolution HLA genotyping to study TCR occurrence patterns. Rather than drawing on any new phenotypic data, the later analysis identified candidate immune exposures from TCR beta sequences and the way those sequences occurred across donors. An earlier analysis of roughly 580 of the donors used high-throughput TCR beta sequencing to judge whether each TCR beta V gene segment behaved as functional or pseudogenic. Donor age, sex, ethnicity and CMV serostatus were compiled together with the repertoire data. A later genetic analysis used genome-wide SNP genotypes for about three fifths of the 666 donors, treating that subset as a discovery cohort. Every discovery cohort repertoire had been produced on one sequencing platform. HLA typing included class I and class II loci at four-digit resolution. The number of donors typed differed by locus, with 629-630 for A, B, C, DRB1 and DQB1, around 560 for DQA1, 606 for DPA1, and about 450 for DPB1. About five DR-DQ haplotypes were treated as single units for association and clustering because of strong linkage in the cohort. On average, roughly 240,000 unique TCR beta nucleotide sequences were sequenced per donor among 398 genotyped donors of the cohort, with 15% to 20% of those sequences being non-productive.

Concerning this clone itself: Its recognized antigen is unknown. No base quality values were provided; no much bigger clone lies one nucleotide off.

The full study reports these points: An earlier analysis of approximately 530 of the donors showed that most TCR beta V segments appeared in productive rearrangements either about 87% or about 30% of the time, which broadly matched IMGT annotations. The classifier was reported to diagnose cytomegalovirus status with high specificity and sensitivity in both the original and validation cohorts. A total of 150 to 200 TCR beta chains were listed by the study as associated with cytomegalovirus. A later analysis found that most CMV-associated TCR beta chains appeared HLA-restricted, with HLA associations seemingly driven largely by CMV exposure. Some IMGT-functional V segments, including TRBV6-2 and TRBV6-3, could not be distinguished by the 87-base-pair reads and were therefore excluded. In a later analysis, several top co-occurrence clusters were reported to appear linked to parvovirus B19, influenza, CMV and Epstein-Barr virus. Presence/absence analyses assumed roughly uniform sequencing depth across donors, an assumption that may not hold. Linkage disequilibrium might explain the correlated functional status among segregating V segments, but an unknown experimental factor could not be ruled out. In vitro tests confirmed that three of the cytomegalovirus-associated TCR beta chains recognize cytomegalovirus antigens. An association between a missense DCLRE1C variant and V-gene and J-gene trimming of TCR beta chains was found in a later genetic analysis and replicated in an independent cohort. A later analysis associated 15,000 or so TCR beta sequences with specific HLA alleles at a false discovery rate of 0.05. While some public TCRs were present in many individuals, most TCR sequences turned up only very rarely across donors. A later analysis found that HLA-associated TCR beta chains were more clonally expanded and had lower generation probabilities than equally common non-associated chains. The only immune exposure information available for the cohort was CMV serostatus. According to the authors, the approach could potentially be generalized to other disease states and immunological phenotypes. According to a later analysis, TCR association rates differed among HLA loci, with DRB1 alleles showing the most associated TCRs and HLA-C alleles showing the fewest. Because HLA typing was unavailable for some donors at each locus, only the typed subset was used in association tests. The sequencing pipeline was judged likely to have produced a cluster of highly shared sequence variants as a technical artifact. Strong co-occurrence of HLA alleles, especially DR and DQ, made assigning TCR associations to individual alleles difficult. Because counts were too low, about 15 rarely observed V segments, including chromosome 9 orphons, were left out of the earlier analysis of 587 of the donors. According to a later genetic analysis, donors in an Asian-associated ancestry cluster had fewer N-insertions in productive TCRs than the roughly 670-donor mean. Only TCR beta chains were sequenced in this cohort, and the absence of alpha or paired-chain data limited detectable features. A further reported finding was that TCR beta sequences accurately predicted the HLA-A and HLA-B alleles for most subjects in the first cohort.

The CDR3 measures 14 amino acids from cysteine to phenylalanine. The entry retains the CDR3 DNA only, 42 bases that are in frame from base 1. The germline V gene provides CDR1 SGHTA and CDR2 FQGNSA. A distance of 11 bases separates the germline ends of V and J, which lose 1 base and 7 bases respectively. The cohort was made up of hundreds of healthy bone marrow donors. All cohort members were sampled while nominally healthy, although unrecorded immune exposures were likely present. The donor tested CMV seronegative, placing the donor among the 350 or so seronegative members of the cohort. A peripheral blood sample was collected from each donor, and TCR beta sequencing was performed on peripheral blood mononuclear cells. The Qiagen DNeasy Blood Extraction Kit was used to extract genomic DNA from the blood cell samples. Library construction relied on the immunoSEQ multiplex PCR assay. For the multiplex PCR, a mixture combining 60 forward primers for TCR Vbeta segments and 13 reverse primers for TCR Jbeta segments was used. Amplification of the CDR3 region of rearranged TCR beta genes was performed with a multiplex PCR assay on genomic DNA. On the Illumina HiSeq System, the amplified TCR beta libraries were sequenced as 87-base-pair reads. In the paper's pipeline: A later analysis tallied roughly 78 million unique TCR beta chains across the 660 or so repertoires, and about 10 million of those chains were shared by two or more donors. Raw reads were error-corrected and collapsed into unique sequences with a nearest-neighbor algorithm that merged closely related sequences to remove PCR and sequencing errors. To assign V, D and J gene segments, CDR3 sequences were aligned to IMGT reference sequences. For a sequence to be retained, a match of at least six nucleotides was required to both a V gene segment and a J gene segment. A rearrangement counted as productive if the CDR3 had no stop codons and remained in frame with V and J, and every other rearrangement counted as non-productive. CDR3 was defined according to IMGT convention as the region running from the second conserved V-encoded cysteine to the conserved J-encoded phenylalanine. The earlier analysis of about 570 of the donors excluded any sequence lacking an unambiguous match to a single V gene segment. In an earlier analysis of several hundred of the donors, V segments were called functional above 56.7% productive rearrangements and were called segregating when the between-donor standard deviation exceeded 5%. A statistical classification framework was built to diagnose cytomegalovirus status from the catalog of TCR beta chain sequences. A later analysis assigned V and J genes by comparing TCR nucleotide sequences with IMGT/GENE-DB human TR gene sequences. A later analysis assigned CDR3 sequences and most-parsimonious VDJ recombination scenarios with the TCRdist pipeline. In a later analysis, each TCR beta chain was defined by its CDR3 amino acid sequence together with its V-gene family, and reads lacking a unique V-gene family were excluded. In a later analysis, 500 to 650 highly shared, low-generation-probability nucleotide sequences were removed to address suspected cross-contamination and a sequencing artifact. In a later analysis, a clonal expansion index for each public chain was calculated from normalized within-repertoire ranks of inferred template counts. In a later analysis, generation probabilities were computed using a VDJ recombination model fitted to out-of-frame rearrangements, and the results were checked against IGoR. A later analysis scored TCR-TCR, TCR-HLA and TCR-CMV co-occurrence with hypergeometric tests, applying a repertoire-size bias correction to TCR pairs. In a later analysis, false discovery rates were estimated by permuting HLA or CMV assignments 20 times. In a later analysis, co-occurring TCRs were grouped using DBSCAN, with TCRdist sequence similarity added in when clustering inside HLA-allele-positive subsets. Repertoires with fewer than 30,000 or more than 120,000 public chains, plus five repertoires with anomalous nucleotide sharing, were excluded from co-occurrence clustering. The table was pulled from immuneACCESS by TCRdb, which kept in-frame rearrangements only. Such tables lose some clones; where checked, under half of the loss comes from unresolved V genes, and the rest has no known cause. V and J calls and clone size are those listed in that table; D and trimming were worked out from the DNA. This sample lists 80,000 or so clones; around 75% were detected once. In total, the top ten clones hold 7.2% of the sample.

This chain is built from TRBV7-2 and TRBJ2-1, with TRBD2 perhaps the D gene, on 7 matching bases. The TCR comes from a woman in her thirties or forties in good health and CMV-seronegative. Material: PBMCs. CDR3 sequence: CASSLDGGPNEQFF. The nucleotides are TGTGCCAGCAGCTTAGACGGGGGGCCGAATGAGCAGTTCTTC.